The entry that follows covers one TCR beta chain sequence. The antigen is unknown. The data belong to a study of human T cells and chemical hapten exposure. The wider study: DPC at 2% was the sensitizing agent, placed on approximately 2 cm by approximately 2 cm of upper inner arm skin. The study, taken as a whole, reports: The formation of large CDR3 similarity clusters by expanded TCRs significantly exceeded that of controls.

Individual cDNA molecules had unique molecular identifiers attached to them by the library. TCRdb called the RACE reads again in MiXCR, with one record for every CDR3 protein. The repertoire consists of more than 80,000 distinct CDR3 sequences, with about 10% occurring once and the leading ten covering about 5%. V lost 4 bases to trimming and J lost 8 bases; unmatched junction nucleotides: 11. This CDR3 has 15 amino acids. CDR1 MNHEY and CDR2 SMNVEV come from the germline V gene (reference sequence). Time point here: patch test 2, 6 weeks after DPC sensitization. Noted treatment: therapeutic diphenylcyclopropenone sensitization with weekly scalp DPC.

This chain uses TRBV27 with TRBJ2-1, with TRBD1 matching over 7 bases. This sequence originates from a woman aged 45-65 years with alopecia areata. Some clones in this sample may be carry-over from other donors' samples. Sequencing was performed on whole blood, taken in connection with sensitization to the hapten diphenylcyclopropenone (DPC). This CDR3 reads CASSSNDRVLHEQFF. In DNA, the CDR3 is TGTGCCAGCAGTTCAAACGACAGGGTCTTACATGAGCAGTTCTTC.